This is a list of T cell receptor beta chains from one sample in a study of cytomegalovirus exposure and HLA in healthy donors. Sequenced by immunoSEQ multiplex PCR; TCRdb stores in-frame clones only, minus some. The top ten hold 1.5% to 2% of the sample, which has 150,000 or so clones, 73% seen once. Source material: PBMCs. The receptors were sampled from a woman aged 18-29 years in good health and CMV-seronegative. Both conserved end residues are part of each CDR3. Each record gives: clone size, V gene, D gene, J gene, CDR3 length, CDR3 protein, CDR3 DNA. D genes are given only for firm matches. Only some rows state a clone size, as once, few, many or a class for expanded clones.

once	TRBV5-6	.	TRBJ1-1	15	CASSRRTERGTEAFF	TGTGCCAGCAGCCGGCGGACAGAAAGGGGGACTGAAGCTTTCTTT
.	TRBV4-2	TRBD2	TRBJ2-5	17	CASSQETSGILQETQYF	TGTGCCAGCAGCCAAGAGACTAGCGGGATCCTACAAGAGACCCAGTACTTC
.	TRBV9	TRBD1	TRBJ2-1	15	CASSGGTGAHNEQFF	TGTGCCAGCAGCGGAGGGACAGGGGCCCACAATGAGCAGTTCTTC
.	TRBV5-4	TRBD2	TRBJ2-3	15	CASSPRTSGSDTQYF	TGTGCCAGCAGCCCCCGGACTAGCGGGAGTGATACGCAGTATTTT
.	TRBV28	TRBD2	TRBJ2-1	15	CASSPLAGSYNEQFF	TGTGCCAGCAGTCCACTAGCGGGCTCCTACAATGAGCAGTTCTTC
.	TRBV28	.	TRBJ1-6	13	CATTAGVPSPLHF	TGTGCCACCACCGCAGGGGTCCCTTCACCCCTCCACTTT
.	TRBV5-1	.	TRBJ1-1	15	CASSFSTSPGTEAFF	TGCGCCAGCAGCTTTTCGACATCCCCTGGTACTGAAGCTTTCTTT
.	TRBV11-1	TRBD1	TRBJ1-2	14	CASSLTGGYYGYTF	TGTGCCAGCAGCTTAACAGGGGGTTACTATGGCTACACCTTC
.	TRBV11-2	TRBD2	TRBJ2-5	15	CASRLSRGGQETQYF	TGTGCCAGCAGACTCTCTCGGGGGGGCCAAGAGACCCAGTACTTC
few	TRBV7-2	.	TRBJ1-2	14	CASSLRETNYGYTF	TGTGCCAGCAGCTTAAGGGAGACTAACTATGGCTACACCTTC
few	TRBV27	TRBD1	TRBJ2-2	14	CASSWTGATGELFF	TGTGCCAGCAGTTGGACAGGGGCCACCGGGGAGCTGTTTTTT
.	TRBV28	.	TRBJ1-2	13	CASSSGGLYGYTF	TGTGCCAGCAGTTCTGGGGGACTTTATGGCTACACCTTC
.	TRBV7-2	.	TRBJ2-1	15	CASSLGSGSYNEQFF	TGTGCCAGCAGCTTGGGTTCAGGGTCCTACAATGAGCAGTTCTTC
.	TRBV5-1	TRBD1	TRBJ1-1	14	CASSQWTGTFEAFF	TGCGCCAGCAGTCAATGGACAGGGACATTCGAAGCTTTCTTT
.	TRBV6-5	.	TRBJ1-5	14	CASSLDRGNQPQHF	TGTGCCAGCAGTTTGGACAGAGGGAATCAGCCCCAGCATTTT
.	TRBV28	.	TRBJ2-7	14	CASSGLNKNYEQYF	TGTGCCAGCAGTGGACTGAACAAGAACTACGAGCAGTACTTC
.	TRBV6-5	.	TRBJ1-5	15	CASSSKTEGNQPQHF	TGTGCCAGCAGCTCAAAGACAGAGGGCAATCAGCCCCAGCATTTT
.	TRBV5-1	TRBD2	TRBJ2-1	16	CASSLETSGSYNEQFF	TGCGCCAGCAGCTTGGAGACTAGCGGGAGTTACAATGAGCAGTTCTTC
.	TRBV6-1	.	TRBJ1-4	13	CASRTGLNEKLFF	TGTGCCAGCAGAACAGGGCTTAATGAAAAACTGTTTTTT
.	TRBV18	TRBD1	TRBJ2-2	15	CASSQGQVNTGELFF	TGTGCCAGCTCACAGGGACAGGTTAACACCGGGGAGCTGTTTTTT
.	TRBV7-8	.	TRBJ2-3	17	CASSPGRDVQGVDTQYF	TGTGCCAGCAGCCCCGGGCGGGATGTCCAGGGAGTAGATACGCAGTATTTT
.	TRBV9	.	TRBJ2-2	12	CASSSSPGELFF	TGTGCCAGCAGCTCTAGCCCCGGGGAGCTGTTTTTT
.	TRBV9	TRBD1	TRBJ1-4	17	CASSFTTGGSTNEKLFF	TGTGCCAGCAGTTTTACCACAGGGGGCTCAACTAATGAAAAACTGTTTTTT
.	TRBV6-1	.	TRBJ1-3	14	CASTSSGYGNTIYF	TGTGCCAGCACCTCCTCAGGGTACGGAAACACCATATATTTT
.	TRBV29-1	.	TRBJ1-2	14	CSVEGQGSWYGYTF	TGCAGCGTTGAGGGTCAGGGATCTTGGTATGGCTACACCTTC
.	TRBV7-8	.	TRBJ1-2	17	CASSFEFIGVGNYGYTF	TGTGCCAGCAGCTTCGAGTTTATCGGGGTTGGTAACTATGGCTACACCTTC
.	TRBV7-2	.	TRBJ1-2	13	CASSLGGFYGYTF	TGTGCCAGCAGCTTAGGAGGTTTCTATGGCTACACCTTC
.	TRBV4-3	.	TRBJ2-7	13	CASSQGGQDEQYF	TGCGCCAGCAGCCAAGGTGGGCAGGACGAGCAGTACTTC
few	TRBV28	TRBD2	TRBJ2-3	16	CASSLPTSGGTDTQYF	TGTGCCAGCAGTTTGCCGACTAGCGGGGGCACAGATACGCAGTATTTT
.	TRBV13	.	TRBJ1-1	15	CASSPPTGMMGEAFF	TGTGCCAGCAGCCCCCCCACAGGGATGATGGGTGAAGCTTTCTTT
.	TRBV28	.	TRBJ2-7	14	CASSLSGHTHEQYF	TGTGCCAGCAGTTTATCGGGACATACCCACGAGCAGTACTTC
once	TRBV15	TRBD1	TRBJ1-4	16	CATSRTKGAANEKLFF	TGTGCCACCAGCAGAACTAAGGGGGCAGCTAATGAAAAACTGTTTTTT
.	TRBV7-2	.	TRBJ2-3	14	CASSSGLITDTQYF	TGTGCCAGCAGCTCAGGACTAATCACAGATACGCAGTATTTT
.	TRBV6-5	TRBD1	TRBJ2-5	12	CASSQDRGTQYF	TGTGCCAGCAGCCAGGACAGGGGGACCCAGTACTTC
.	TRBV11-3	TRBD2	TRBJ2-1	14	CASSLGLAGDYQFF	TGTGCCAGCAGCTTAGGGCTAGCGGGAGATTACCAGTTCTTC
.	TRBV7-3	.	TRBJ2-1	12	CASSFGANEQFF	TGTGCCAGCAGCTTTGGGGCCAATGAGCAGTTCTTC
.	TRBV5-1	TRBD1	TRBJ2-2	15	CASSRDRANTGELFF	TGCGCCAGCAGCCGAGACAGGGCGAACACCGGGGAGCTGTTTTTT
.	TRBV2	.	TRBJ1-2	12	CASSEGADGYTF	TGTGCCAGCAGTGAGGGGGCGGATGGCTACACCTTC
.	TRBV6-5	TRBD1	TRBJ1-2	14	CASSYSAGGYGYTF	TGTGCCAGCAGTTACTCGGCAGGGGGCTATGGCTACACCTTC
.	TRBV30	.	TRBJ1-1	13	CAWGDKLNTEAFF	TGTGCCTGGGGGGACAAACTGAACACTGAAGCTTTCTTT
once	TRBV6-1	TRBD1	TRBJ1-1	14	CASSEQGAFTEAFF	TGTGCCAGCAGTGAACAGGGGGCGTTCACTGAAGCTTTCTTT
.	TRBV11-3	TRBD1	TRBJ2-1	15	CASSSGQGSYNEQFF	TGTGCCAGCAGCTCCGGACAGGGCTCCTACAATGAGCAGTTCTTC
.	TRBV14	TRBD2	TRBJ2-1	15	CASSQYSGSWNEQFF	TGTGCCAGCAGCCAATATAGCGGGAGCTGGAATGAGCAGTTCTTC
few	TRBV6-1	TRBD1	TRBJ2-7	13	CASTRDRGYEQYF	TGTGCCAGCACTCGGGACAGGGGCTACGAGCAGTACTTC
once	TRBV19	.	TRBJ2-5	15	CASSITSHPEETQYF	TGTGCCAGTAGTATTACTAGTCATCCGGAAGAGACCCAGTACTTC
.	TRBV7-9	TRBD1	TRBJ2-3	16	CASSPGQWERTDTQYF	TGTGCCAGCAGCCCGGGACAGTGGGAGCGCACAGATACGCAGTATTTT
.	TRBV5-6	TRBD2	TRBJ2-2	16	CASSFAPGLGSGELFF	TGTGCCAGCAGCTTTGCTCCGGGACTAGGGTCCGGGGAGCTGTTTTTT
.	TRBV7-8	TRBD2	TRBJ2-7	16	CASSLAWGGGTGEQYF	TGTGCCAGCAGCTTAGCGTGGGGCGGGGGGACGGGGGAGCAGTACTTC
.	TRBV6-1	.	TRBJ2-1	15	CASSQTGLLYNEQFF	TGTGCCAGCAGTCAAACAGGGCTCCTTTACAATGAGCAGTTCTTC
few	TRBV12-5	.	TRBJ1-1	14	CASGLVARVTEAFF	TGTGCTAGTGGTTTGGTAGCCAGGGTCACTGAAGCTTTCTTT
.	TRBV7-8	TRBD2	TRBJ2-5	16	CASSSGASGRSETQYF	TGTGCCAGCAGCTCAGGTGCTAGCGGGAGATCGGAGACCCAGTACTTC
.	TRBV5-1	.	TRBJ2-7	13	CASSPISPYEQYF	TGCGCCAGCAGCCCCATTTCCCCATACGAGCAGTACTTC
few	TRBV5-4	.	TRBJ2-2	14	CASSLGSGTGELFF	TGTGCCAGCAGCTTGGGGAGCGGAACCGGGGAGCTGTTTTTT
few	TRBV5-4	.	TRBJ1-5	14	CASSLDGGNQPQHF	TGTGCCAGCAGCTTGGACGGAGGAAATCAGCCCCAGCATTTT
.	TRBV7-8	TRBD1	TRBJ1-2	17	CASGLGTGTGGYYGYTF	TGTGCCAGCGGCTTAGGAACAGGGACAGGGGGGTACTATGGCTACACCTTC